A few counts support the clone carrying this TCR beta chain. Antigen: not known. These data come from a study of T cell responses to AZD1222 COVID-19 vaccine. Overall study context: Second-dose schedules of about 4 or about 12 weeks were combined.

Repertoires were generated with immunoSEQ multiplex PCR, while TCRdb's copy carries only in-frame clones and drops some. The data show approximately 110,000 clones, roughly 90% seen once. Findings and caveats of the study: With dominance at 160-218 and 743-854, vaccine-associated CD4 TCRs spanned spike. Baseline serology detected seropositivity in only six or seven AZD1222 recipients. The donors showed a predominance of white British ancestry and of females, with possible underestimation of clonal diversity.

This TCR derives from an adult in good health. This specimen consisted of peripheral blood, obtained on day 0 of AZD1222 vaccination.

The CDR3 DNA reads TGTGCCAGCAGCTTAATCCCTTTAATGAACACTGAAGCTTTCTTT. The encoded protein is CASSLIPLMNTEAFF. This chain joins TRBV11-3 and TRBJ1-1; D is ambiguous. CDR1 and CDR2 (germline): SGHNT, YENEEA. With 2 bases removed from V and 0 bases from J, the gap between germline ends came to 10 bases. The CDR3 runs to 15 residues. The full variable domain, completed using reference TRBV11-3 and TRBJ1-1, is EAGVVQSPRYKIIEKKQPVAFWCNPISGHNTLYWYLQNLGQGPELLIRYENEEAVDDSQLPKDRFSAERLKGVDSTLKIQPAELGDSAVYLCASSLIPLMNTEAFFGQGTRLTVV.